Listed here are 6 T cell receptor beta chains from one sample, sequenced in a study of blood T cells in healthy people across ages. Then a second PCR, running roughly 7 to 11 cycles, was carried out with a sample-barcoded 5' primer and a J-beta primer mix. One entry per CDR3 protein results from TCRdb running MiXCR on the 5' RACE reads. Here the sample spans fewer than 900,000 distinct CDR3 sequences, roughly 45% being singletons. Material for sequencing was blood. These receptor sequences come from an older woman in good health.

With regard to this clonotype: A much bigger clone sits one base away, suggesting this may be a read error. The chain recombines TRBV4-1 with TRBJ1-2; tentative D call: TRBD1 (5 bases). The CDR3 sequence is 13 residues long. In germline, CDR1 is MGHRA, CDR2 YSYEKL. CDR3 DNA sequence: TGCGCCGGCAGCCAAGAGGATGGGGGAGGCTACACCTTC. It codes for CAGSQEDGGGYTF.

The chain has TRBV14 and TRBJ2-3; D remains unclear. The V gene lost 0 bases and the J gene lost 3 bases, with 10 bases spanning the gap. This CDR3 comprises 15 residues. CDR1 is SGHDN, CDR2 FVKESK, per germline. CDR3 region: CASSQEMLVTDTQYF. DNA of the CDR3: TGTGCCAGCAGCCAAGAGATGCTAGTGACAGATACGCAGTATTTT.

This clonotype was seen a few times. The DNA for the CDR3 is TGTGCCAGCAGCTACATGGGGGGGGCCACAGATACGCAGTATTTT. Amino acids: CASSYMGGATDTQYF. The chain joins TRBV3-1 to TRBJ2-3, with D perhaps matching TRBD2 (7 bases). This CDR3 is built from 15 residues. Germline V lookup: CDR1 LGHDT, CDR2 YNNKEL (reference sequence). V was trimmed by 5 bases and J by 2 bases, leaving 14 bases between them.

This clonotype was seen a handful of times. V usage is TRBV9 and J usage is TRBJ2-1, with 10 bases fitting TRBD2. There are 17 residues in the CDR3. V lost 3 bases to trimming and J lost 2 bases; unmatched junction nucleotides: 8. Germline V CDR1 and CDR2: SGDLS, YYNGEE. The DNA for the CDR3 is TGTGCCAGCAGCGCCCCACTAGCGGGGCTAACCTACAATGAGCAGTTCTTC. It yields the protein CASSAPLAGLTYNEQFF.

In this sample, this clonotype turned up a few times. The V gene is TRBV20-1, the J gene TRBJ2-1, with 8 nucleotides matching TRBD1. Germline V gene lookup returns CDR1 DFQATT and CDR2 SNEGSKA (reference sequence). The CDR3 sequence is 13 residues long. V dropped 6 bases and J dropped 6; count of bases not matched to a gene: 7. The CDR3 spells CSALGQVLNEQFF. The CDR3 DNA sequence: TGCAGTGCGCTGGGACAGGTTCTCAATGAGCAGTTCTTC.

V usage is TRBV3-1 and J usage is TRBJ1-4, with TRBD1 matching over 8 bases. The CDR3 loop spans 14 amino acids. Losses at the gene ends were 4 bases for V and 7 bases for J; bases not matched to a gene: 5. Germline CDR1 reads LGHDT; CDR2 reads YNNKEL (reference sequence). The CDR3: CASSLSTGGEKLFF. The CDR3 nucleotides are TGTGCCAGCAGCCTTTCAACAGGGGGTGAAAAACTGTTTTTT.